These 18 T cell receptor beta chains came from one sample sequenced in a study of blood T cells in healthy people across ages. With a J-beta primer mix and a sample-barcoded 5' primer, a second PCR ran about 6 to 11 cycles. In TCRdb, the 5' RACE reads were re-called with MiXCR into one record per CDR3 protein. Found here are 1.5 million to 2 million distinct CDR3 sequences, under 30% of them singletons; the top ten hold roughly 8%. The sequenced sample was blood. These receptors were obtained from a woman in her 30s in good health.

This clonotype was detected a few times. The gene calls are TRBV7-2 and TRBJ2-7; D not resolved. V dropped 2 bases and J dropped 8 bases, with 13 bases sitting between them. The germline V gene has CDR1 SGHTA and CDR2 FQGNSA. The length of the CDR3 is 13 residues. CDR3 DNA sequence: TGTGCCAGCAGCTTATTGTCGAGGCCCAAGCAGTACTTC. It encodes CASSLLSRPKQYF. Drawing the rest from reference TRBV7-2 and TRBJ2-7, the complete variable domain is GAGVSQSPSNKVTEKGKDVELRCDPISGHTALYWYRQSLGQGLEFLIYFQGNSAPDKSGLPSDRFSAERTGGSVSTLTIQRTQQEDSAVYLCASSLLSRPKQYFGPGTRLTVT.

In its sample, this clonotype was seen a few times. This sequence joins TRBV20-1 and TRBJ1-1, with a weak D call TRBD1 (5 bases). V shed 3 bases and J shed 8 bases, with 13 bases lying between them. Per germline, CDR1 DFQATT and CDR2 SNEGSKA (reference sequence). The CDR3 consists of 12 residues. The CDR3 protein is CSASFSGREAFF. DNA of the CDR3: TGCAGTGCTAGCTTTTCAGGGAGAGAAGCTTTCTTT.

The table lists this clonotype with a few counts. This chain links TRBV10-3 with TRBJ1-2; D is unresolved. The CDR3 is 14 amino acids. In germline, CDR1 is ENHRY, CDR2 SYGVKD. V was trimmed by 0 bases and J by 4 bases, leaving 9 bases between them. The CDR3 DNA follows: TGTGCCATCAGTGAGTCGAGCCCGTTCTATGGCTACACCTTC. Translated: CAISESSPFYGYTF.

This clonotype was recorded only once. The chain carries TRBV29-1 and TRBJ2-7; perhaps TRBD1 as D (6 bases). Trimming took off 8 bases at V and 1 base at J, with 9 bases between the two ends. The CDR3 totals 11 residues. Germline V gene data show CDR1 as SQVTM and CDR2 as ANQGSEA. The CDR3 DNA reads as TGCAGCATTGGACAGTCCTACGAGCAGTACTTC. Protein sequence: CSIGQSYEQYF.

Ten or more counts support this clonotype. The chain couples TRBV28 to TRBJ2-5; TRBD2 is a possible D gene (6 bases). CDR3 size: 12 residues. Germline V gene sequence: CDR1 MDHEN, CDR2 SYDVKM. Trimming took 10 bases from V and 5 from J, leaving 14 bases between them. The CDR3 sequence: CATLWGDETQYF. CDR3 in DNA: TGTGCCACCCTGTGGGGGGACGAGACCCAGTACTTC.

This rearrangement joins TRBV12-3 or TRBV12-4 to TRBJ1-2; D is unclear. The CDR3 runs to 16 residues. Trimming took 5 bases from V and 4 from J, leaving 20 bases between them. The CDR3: CASSPTRTFSFYGYTF. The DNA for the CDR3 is TGTGCCAGCAGTCCCACTCGCACCTTTTCATTCTATGGCTACACCTTC.

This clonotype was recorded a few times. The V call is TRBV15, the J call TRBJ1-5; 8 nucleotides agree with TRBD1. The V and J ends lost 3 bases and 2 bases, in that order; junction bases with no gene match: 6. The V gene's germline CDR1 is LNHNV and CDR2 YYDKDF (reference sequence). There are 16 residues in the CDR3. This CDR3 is CATSSPGGRGNQPQHF. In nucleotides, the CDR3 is TGTGCCACCAGCAGTCCAGGGGGCAGGGGCAATCAGCCCCAGCATTTT.

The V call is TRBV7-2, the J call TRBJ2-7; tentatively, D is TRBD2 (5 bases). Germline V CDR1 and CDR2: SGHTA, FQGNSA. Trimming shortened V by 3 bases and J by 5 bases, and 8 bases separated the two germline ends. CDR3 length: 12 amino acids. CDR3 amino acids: CASSLQEDEQYF. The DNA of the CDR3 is TGTGCCAGCAGCTTGCAGGAGGACGAGCAGTACTTC.

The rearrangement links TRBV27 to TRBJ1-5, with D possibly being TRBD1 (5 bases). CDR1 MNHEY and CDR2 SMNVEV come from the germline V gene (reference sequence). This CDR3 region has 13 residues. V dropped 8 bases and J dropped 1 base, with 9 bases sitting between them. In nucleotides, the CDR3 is TGTGCCAGCGGGGGGTGGAGCAATCAGCCCCAGCATTTT. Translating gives CASGGWSNQPQHF.

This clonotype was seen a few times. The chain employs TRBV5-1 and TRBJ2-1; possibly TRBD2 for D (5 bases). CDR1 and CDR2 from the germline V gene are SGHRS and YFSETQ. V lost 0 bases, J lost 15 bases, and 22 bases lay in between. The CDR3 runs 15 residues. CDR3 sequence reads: CASSLASPDGGGWFF. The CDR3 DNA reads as TGCGCCAGCAGCTTGGCTAGCCCGGATGGAGGTGGTTGGTTCTTC. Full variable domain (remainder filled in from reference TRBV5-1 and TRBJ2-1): KAGVTQTPRYLIKTRGQQVTLSCSPISGHRSVSWYQQTPGQGLQFLFEYFSETQRNKGNFPGRFSGRQFSNSRSEMNVSTLELGDSALYLCASSLASPDGGGWFFGPGTRLTVL.

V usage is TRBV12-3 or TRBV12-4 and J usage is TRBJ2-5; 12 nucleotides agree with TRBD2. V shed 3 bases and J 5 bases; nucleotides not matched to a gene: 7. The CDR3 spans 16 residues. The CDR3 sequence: CASSLASGGAWETQYF. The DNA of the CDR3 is TGTGCCAGCAGTTTGGCTAGCGGGGGGGCTTGGGAGACCCAGTACTTC.

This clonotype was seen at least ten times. CDR3 nucleotide sequence: TGTGCCAGCAGTATCAGGACAGGGGGCTATCCTGGCTACACCTTC. Translated: CASSIRTGGYPGYTF. This sequence joins TRBV12-3 or TRBV12-4 and TRBJ1-2, with 11 bases identical to TRBD1. This CDR3 is 15 amino acids long. The ends lost 5 bases at V and 7 bases at J; junction bases unmatched: 9.

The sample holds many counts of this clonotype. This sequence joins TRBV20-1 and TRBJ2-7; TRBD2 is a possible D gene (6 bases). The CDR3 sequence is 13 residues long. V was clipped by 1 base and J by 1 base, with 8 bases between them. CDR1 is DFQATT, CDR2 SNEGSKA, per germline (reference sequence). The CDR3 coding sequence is TGCAGTGCTAGAGCGGGGGAGTCCTACGAGCAGTACTTC. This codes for CSARAGESYEQYF.

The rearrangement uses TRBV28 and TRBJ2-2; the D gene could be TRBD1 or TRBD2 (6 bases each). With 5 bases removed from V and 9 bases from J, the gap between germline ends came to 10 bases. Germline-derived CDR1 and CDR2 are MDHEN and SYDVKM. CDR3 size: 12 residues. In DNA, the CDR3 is TGTGCCAGCAGTACCCGGGGGCGGGAGCTGTTTTTT. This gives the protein CASSTRGRELFF.

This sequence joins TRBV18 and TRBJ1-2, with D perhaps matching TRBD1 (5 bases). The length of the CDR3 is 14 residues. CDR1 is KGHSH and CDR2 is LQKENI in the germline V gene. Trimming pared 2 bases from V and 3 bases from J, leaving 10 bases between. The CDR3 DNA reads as TGTGCCAGCTCACCAAGTGGGGGGTACTATGGCTACACCTTC. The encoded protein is CASSPSGGYYGYTF.

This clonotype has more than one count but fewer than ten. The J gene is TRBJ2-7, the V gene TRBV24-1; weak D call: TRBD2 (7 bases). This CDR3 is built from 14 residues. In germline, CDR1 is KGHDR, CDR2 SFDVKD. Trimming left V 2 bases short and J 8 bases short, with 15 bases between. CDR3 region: CATSDSAGAQKQYF. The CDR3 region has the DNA TGTGCCACCAGTGATTCTGCGGGGGCCCAGAAGCAGTACTTC.

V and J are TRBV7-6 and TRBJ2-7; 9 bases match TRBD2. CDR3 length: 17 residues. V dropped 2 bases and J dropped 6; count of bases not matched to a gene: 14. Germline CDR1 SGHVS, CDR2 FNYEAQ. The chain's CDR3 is CASSLNGKFAGGSEQYF. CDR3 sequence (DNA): TGTGCCAGCAGCTTAAACGGGAAGTTCGCGGGGGGGAGCGAGCAGTACTTC.

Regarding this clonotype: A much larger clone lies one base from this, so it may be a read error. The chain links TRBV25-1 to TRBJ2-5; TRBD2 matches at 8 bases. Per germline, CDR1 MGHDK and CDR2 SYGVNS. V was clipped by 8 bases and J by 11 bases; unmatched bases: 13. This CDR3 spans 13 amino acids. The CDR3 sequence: CASGFSGTNEQYF. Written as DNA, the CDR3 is TGTGCCAGCGGATTTAGCGGGACCAATGAGCAGTACTTC.